The T cell receptor beta chain under discussion was sequenced for a study of beta chain features in type 1 diabetes. Sorting of CD4+ naive, central memory, regulatory and stem cell-like memory cells was performed via CD45RO/CCR7/CD25/CD127/CD95/CD27. Sorted populations were all over 98% pure. The CDR3 sequence is 13 residues long. Germline V gene lookup returns CDR1 GTSNPN and CDR2 SVGIG (reference sequence). V lost 1 base and J lost 7; bases outside the gene matches: 4. In this sample, this clone turned up a few times. Its antigen is undetermined. Sequencing targeted expressed TCRB transcripts, as all isolated RNA had been reverse transcribed. Sequenced naive, central memory and regulatory T cell samples produced an average of around 3.9 million reads. Sequencing used immunoSEQ multiplex PCR; TCRdb keeps in-frame clones, though not all of them. Of 200,000 to 300,000 clones in the sample, about 20% were seen once.

Overall study results and limits: Fewer junction insertions and more nucleotide deletions appeared in type 1 diabetes patients. Moderate but significant shortening of TCRB CDR3s was recorded in all four CD4+ subsets from Type 1 diabetes patients.

Source material: naive CD4+ T cells from blood. The sequence was collected from a woman aged 40 to 55 with type 1 diabetes. The chain is built from TRBV30 and TRBJ1-2; 9 positions agree with TRBD1. CDR3: CAWSGQGVSGYTF. In nucleotides, the CDR3 is TGTGCCTGGAGTGGACAGGGGGTGTCTGGCTACACCTTC.